The 14 T cell receptor beta chains reported below all come from one sample, sequenced in a study of CD8 T cells in ankylosing spondylitis. TCRdb processed the 5' RACE reads anew with MiXCR; each CDR3 protein has one entry. Here the sample spans fewer than 200,000 distinct CDR3 sequences, about 17% being singletons. Sample: blood, either unsorted or a sorted T cell fraction (not recorded which). All receptors come from a male donor with ankylosing spondylitis or in good health (not recorded which).

Ten or more counts support this clonotype. The chain joins TRBV12-3 or TRBV12-4 to TRBJ1-3; D possibly corresponds to TRBD1 (5 bases). The CDR3 runs 15 residues. V lost 3 bases, J lost 0 bases, and 9 bases lay in between. CDR3 DNA: TGTGCCAGCAGTTTTAGGGGTGGCTCTGGAAACACCATATATTTT. It specifies CASSFRGGSGNTIYF.

The chain joins TRBV4-2 to TRBJ2-1, with TRBD2 matching 8 bases. The CDR3 extends over 16 amino acids. The V and J ends lost 0 bases and 4 bases, in that order; junction bases with no gene match: 5. Germline CDR1 reads LGHNA; CDR2 reads YNFKEQ. The CDR3 spells CASSQDSTSGYNEQFF. CDR3 in DNA: TGTGCCAGCAGCCAAGATTCCACTAGCGGATACAATGAGCAGTTCTTC.

This clonotype was counted many times. The chain joins TRBV12-3 or TRBV12-4 to TRBJ2-2; D is perhaps TRBD2 (5 bases). The length of the CDR3 is 12 residues. V lost 9 bases, J lost 4 bases, and 9 bases lay in between. Here the CDR3 DNA reads TGTGCCAGTACCGAGGGCACCGGGGAGCTGTTTTTT. Translation: CASTEGTGELFF.

This clonotype was counted between two and nine times. The chain joins TRBV19 to TRBJ2-1, with TRBD2 matching over 10 bases. Germline V CDR1 and CDR2: LNHDA, SQIVND (reference sequence). V lost 7 bases, J lost 4 bases, and 1 base stayed unmatched. The CDR3 runs 13 residues. The CDR3 DNA is TGTGCCAGTAAGGGACTAGCGTACAATGAGCAGTTCTTC. The encoded protein is CASKGLAYNEQFF. The variable domain in full, with the rest retrieved from reference TRBV19 and TRBJ2-1, is DGGITQSPKYLFRKEGQNVTLSCEQNLNHDAMYWYRQDPGQGLRLIYYSQIVNDFQKGDIAEGYSVSREKKESFPLTVTSAQKNPTAFYLCASKGLAYNEQFFGPGTRLTVL.

The gene calls are TRBV29-1 and TRBJ2-5; D ambiguous. Germline CDR1 is SQVTM and CDR2 is ANQGSEA. The V gene lost 7 bases and the J gene lost 0 bases, with 6 bases spanning the gap. The CDR3 loop spans 11 amino acids. CDR3 DNA: TGCAGCGCCCTGGACCAAGAGACCCAGTACTTC. Amino acid sequence: CSALDQETQYF. The variable domain in full, completed from reference TRBV29-1 and TRBJ2-5, reads SAVISQKPSRDICQRGTSLTIQCQVDSQVTMMFWYRQQPGQSLTLIATANQGSEATYESGFVIDKFPISRPNLTFSTLTVSNMSPEDSSIYLCSALDQETQYFGPGTRLLVL.

The V call is TRBV5-1, the J call TRBJ2-5, with D possibly TRBD1 on 6 matching bases. Between the trimmed V and J ends, which lost 4 bases and 5 bases, there was a span of 15 bases. This CDR3 is 14 amino acids long. CDR1 SGHRS and CDR2 YFSETQ come from the germline V gene. The CDR3 DNA is TGCGCCAGCAGCGTAGGACAGTCCGAGGAGACCCAGTACTTC. It is translated as CASSVGQSEETQYF.

This clonotype was picked up many times. The gene calls are TRBV28 and TRBJ1-5; 7 bases fit TRBD1. Germline assignment: CDR1 MDHEN and CDR2 SYDVKM. The CDR3 is 15 residues long. After removal of 7 bases from V and 0 bases from J, the junction contained 6 bases not matched to a gene. The CDR3 coding sequence is TGTGCCAGCAACTGGGGGACAGCTAGCAATCAGCCCCAGCATTTT. Translated, it gives CASNWGTASNQPQHF. The full variable domain, in which reference TRBV28 and TRBJ1-5 provide the parts outside the CDR3, is DVKVTQSSRYLVKRTGEKVFLECVQDMDHENMFWYRQDPGLGLRLIYFSYDVKMKEKGDIPEGYSVSREKKERFSLILESASTNQTSMYLCASNWGTASNQPQHFGDGTRLSIL.

This clonotype has a count of ten or more. The chain has TRBV24-1 and TRBJ1-3, with D uncertain. Germline V lookup: CDR1 KGHDR, CDR2 SFDVKD. Trimming took 5 bases from V and 2 from J, leaving 6 bases between them. CDR3 length: 13 amino acids. In DNA, the CDR3 is TGTGCCACCAGTGCTAGAGCTGGAAACACCATATATTTT. Its translation: CATSARAGNTIYF.

The gene calls are TRBV7-6 and TRBJ2-1; D is possibly TRBD2 (5 bases). V shed 2 bases and J shed 8 bases, with 13 bases lying between them. Germline CDR1 and CDR2: SGHVS and FNYEAQ. The CDR3 sequence is 14 residues long. The CDR3 DNA sequence: TGTGCCAGCAGCTTAATTGAGGGCCCCCATGAGCAGTTCTTC. It yields the protein CASSLIEGPHEQFF.

The chain uses TRBV28 and TRBJ2-7, with 8 bases matching TRBD2. Trimming removed 8 bases from V and 2 bases from J; junction bases left unmatched: 26. Germline V CDR1 and CDR2: MDHEN, SYDVKM. This CDR3 spans 20 amino acids. The CDR3 is CASLHLPGQGGAGGPYEQYF. CDR3 bases: TGTGCCAGCCTACATCTACCCGGGCAGGGTGGCGCGGGAGGCCCCTACGAGCAGTACTTC.

In nucleotides, the CDR3 is TGTGCCACCAGTGAAGACAGGGGGACCGTGAAGACCCAGTACTTC. Encoded protein: CATSEDRGTVKTQYF. This rearrangement joins TRBV24-1 to TRBJ2-5, with TRBD1 matching 9 bases. V dropped 4 bases and J dropped 6; count of bases not matched to a gene: 8. The CDR3 has 15 residues. Germline-derived CDR1 and CDR2 are KGHDR and SFDVKD.

This clonotype was seen many times. CDR3 in DNA: TGCGCCAGCAGCTTGAATCCTCAGGGGAGTAGCGGGGAGCTGTTTTTT. This sequence encodes CASSLNPQGSSGELFF. This chain links TRBV5-1 with TRBJ2-2, with D possibly being TRBD1 (6 bases). This CDR3 has 16 residues. Germline CDR1 reads SGHRS; CDR2 reads YFSETQ. The V gene lost 1 base and the J gene lost 7 bases, with 17 bases spanning the gap.

This chain connects TRBV20-1 to TRBJ1-2, with 7 bases fitting TRBD1. The length of the CDR3 is 13 residues. Germline V gene lookup returns CDR1 DFQATT and CDR2 SNEGSKA (reference sequence). After removal of 5 bases from V and 4 bases from J, the junction contained 7 bases not matched to a gene. Written as DNA, the CDR3 is TGCAGTGCTCCAACAGGGGCGGGCTATGGCTACACCTTC. It yields the protein CSAPTGAGYGYTF.

This clonotype was picked up a small number of times. The chain links TRBV7-2 to TRBJ2-2, with TRBD2 identical over 8 bases. V shed 5 bases and J 1 base; nucleotides not matched to a gene: 3. Germline CDR1 reads SGHTA; CDR2 reads FQGNSA. The CDR3 has 15 amino acids. CDR3 bases: TGTGCCAGCAGCATGGGACTAGTGAACACCGGGGAGCTGTTTTTT. Translation gives CASSMGLVNTGELFF.